The entry below gives a single T cell receptor (beta chain) sequence along with its context. The entry originates in a study of blood T cell repertoires in COVID-19. Across the whole study: COVID-19 samples, acute and convalescent, were from the United States, Italy and Spain.

In the authors' workflow: Reference gene primer amplification yielded estimated nucleated cell counts. Produced via immunoSEQ multiplex PCR; TCRdb's table is partial and in-frame only. The V and J calls and clone size come from that table; D and trimming were worked out from the DNA. Found here are fewer than 250,000 clones, 65% to 80% of them singletons; the top ten hold 9.5% to 15%. The CDR3 sequence is 15 residues long. Germline CDR1 and CDR2: LGHNA and YNFKEQ. Trimming took 0 bases from V and 1 from J, leaving 9 bases between them. V usage is TRBV4-2 and J usage is TRBJ1-1, with D possibly matching TRBD1 (5 bases). Sequencing was performed on peripheral blood. The receptor comes from a woman in her 50s with acute or convalescent COVID-19. CDR3 region: CASSQDQRGNTEAFF. CDR3 nucleotides: TGTGCCAGCAGCCAAGATCAAAGGGGGAACACTGAAGCTTTCTTT.